Listed here are 27 T cell receptor beta chains from one sample, sequenced in a study of cytomegalovirus exposure and HLA in healthy donors. The primer mix had 60 Vbeta and 13 Jbeta primers. Sequenced by immunoSEQ multiplex PCR; TCRdb stores in-frame clones only, minus some. The sample shows 130,000 to 150,000 clones, roughly 85% of them seen only once. The sequenced sample consisted of PBMCs. Receptors originate from a woman under 40 in good health and CMV-seronegative.

The CDR3: CSVTPGQTYEQYF. The CDR3 DNA reads TGCAGCGTTACCCCGGGACAGACCTACGAGCAGTACTTC. The V gene is TRBV29-1, the J gene TRBJ2-7, with 7 bases that match TRBD1. Losses at the gene ends were 5 bases for V and 2 bases for J; bases not matched to a gene: 6. The CDR3 loop spans 13 amino acids. The germline gives CDR1 SQVTM, CDR2 ANQGSEA.

V and J are TRBV2 and TRBJ1-4; 7 positions agree with TRBD1. Germline V gives CDR1 SNHLY, CDR2 FYNNEI. The CDR3 has 13 amino acids. Germline trimming cut 9 bases from V and 7 bases from J; bases unmatched to any gene: 8. This CDR3 reads CASTFDRVEKLFF. The CDR3, as DNA: TGTGCCAGTACCTTTGACAGGGTTGAAAAACTGTTTTTT.

The J gene is TRBJ2-7, the V gene TRBV20-1; TRBD1 is a possible D gene (5 bases). Germline lookup yields CDR1 DFQATT and CDR2 SNEGSKA (reference sequence). V lost 1 base, J lost 9 bases, and 10 bases lay in between. The CDR3 is 11 amino acids. As DNA, the CDR3 is TGCAGTGCTAGAGCCTCAAGGGGGCAGTACTTC. Residues: CSARASRGQYF.

The V and J genes are TRBV5-4 and TRBJ2-7; 12 bases fit TRBD2. Germline CDR1 SGHNT, CDR2 YYREEE (reference sequence). The CDR3 runs to 16 residues. Trimming removed 4 bases from V and 7 bases from J; junction bases left unmatched: 12. CDR3 in amino acids: CASSGTLAGGPGEQYF. For the CDR3, the DNA is TGTGCCAGCAGCGGGACCCTAGCGGGGGGGCCGGGGGAGCAGTACTTC.

The rearrangement joins TRBV7-2 to TRBJ2-5; 12 bases match TRBD2. Germline values: CDR1 SGHTA, CDR2 FQGNSA. The CDR3 runs 15 residues. The V gene end was trimmed by 5 bases and the J gene end by 5 bases; junction bases not matched to a gene: 6. CDR3 nucleotides: TGTGCCAGCAGCGCCTCCGGGACTAGCGGGGAGACCCAGTACTTC. Its translation is CASSASGTSGETQYF.

V is TRBV19 and J is TRBJ1-2; 10 nucleotides align to TRBD1. After removal of 3 bases from V and 2 bases from J, the junction contained 6 bases not matched to a gene. Germline values: CDR1 LNHDA, CDR2 SQIVND (reference sequence). This CDR3 has 16 amino acids. CDR3 DNA sequence: TGTGCCAGTAGTATCGACAGGGGGCTCCTGAACTATGGCTACACCTTC. It translates to CASSIDRGLLNYGYTF.

The rearrangement links TRBV10-3 to TRBJ2-7; a weak D match, TRBD1 (7 bases). The V gene's germline CDR1 is ENHRY and CDR2 SYGVKD. The CDR3 has 14 amino acids. Trimming stripped 3 bases from V and 1 base from J, with 10 bases between. The CDR3 is CAISDQGGSYEQYF. Here the CDR3 DNA reads TGTGCCATCAGTGACCAGGGGGGATCCTACGAGCAGTACTTC.

This clone appeared a few times. The V gene is TRBV27, the J gene TRBJ1-2, with 7 bases aligning to TRBD1. The CDR3 is made up of 15 amino acids. Germline V gene data show CDR1 as MNHEY and CDR2 as SMNVEV (reference sequence). With 2 bases clipped from V and 4 bases from J, the junction kept 7 bases outside the gene matches. CDR3 loop: CASSLLYRGPYGYTF. The CDR3 DNA reads as TGTGCCAGCAGTTTACTGTACAGGGGCCCCTATGGCTACACCTTC.

This sequence joins TRBV19 and TRBJ1-4; the match to TRBD1 covers 7 bases. The V segment lost 6 bases and the J segment 4 bases; nucleotides outside the gene matches: 5. Germline V gene lookup returns CDR1 LNHDA and CDR2 SQIVND (reference sequence). This CDR3 has 14 residues. CDR3 sequence (DNA): TGTGCCAGTAGGCCGGGACAGCTTAATGAAAAACTGTTTTTT. Protein: CASRPGQLNEKLFF.

The chain has TRBV2 and TRBJ2-3, with D possibly matching TRBD1 (6 bases). The CDR3 contains 13 residues. CDR1 is SNHLY, CDR2 FYNNEI, per germline. V was clipped by 5 bases and J by 1 base, with 7 bases between them. CDR3 amino acids: CASSYRGTDTQYF. DNA of the CDR3: TGTGCCAGCAGTTACAGGGGCACAGATACGCAGTATTTT. The entire variable domain, with the rest obtained from reference TRBV2 and TRBJ2-3, is as follows: EPEVTQTPSHQVTQMGQEVILRCVPISNHLYFYWYRQILGQKVEFLVSFYNNEISEKSEIFDDQFSVERPDGSNFTLKIRSTKLEDSAMYFCASSYRGTDTQYFGPGTRLTVL.

The chain couples TRBV5-8 to TRBJ2-1; no clear D. CDR1 SGHTS and CDR2 YDEGEE come from the germline V gene. V was shortened by 0 bases and J by 1 base, with 11 bases between the two germline ends. This CDR3 is 16 amino acids long. The CDR3 coding sequence is TGTGCCAGCAGCTTGGAAGGCGAGACTTCCTACAATGAGCAGTTCTTC. Its protein product is CASSLEGETSYNEQFF.

The chain combines TRBV11-3 with TRBJ1-1; D possibly corresponds to TRBD1 (5 bases). V dropped 5 bases and J dropped 0 bases, with 19 bases sitting between them. This CDR3 contains 17 residues. Germline V CDR1 and CDR2: SGHNT, YENEEA. CDR3 nucleotides: TGTGCCAGCAGCAGGGGAAGGGCTTCAAGCGTGAACACTGAAGCTTTCTTT. Translation gives CASSRGRASSVNTEAFF.

The chain links TRBV15 to TRBJ1-4, with D tentatively TRBD1 (5 bases). The germline V and J ends were trimmed by 0 bases and 8 bases, with 19 bases remaining between them. This CDR3 region has 17 residues. Germline V gene data show CDR1 as LNHNV and CDR2 as YYDKDF (reference sequence). The CDR3 is CATSRDGGAVIGEKLFF. The CDR3, as DNA: TGTGCCACCAGCAGAGATGGTGGGGCGGTGATAGGAGAAAAACTGTTTTTT.

The CDR3 loop is CASSQDRERGKNIQYF. The DNA of the CDR3 is TGCGCCAGCAGCCAAGATCGTGAGCGGGGGAAAAACATTCAGTACTTC. V gene TRBV4-1 combines with J gene TRBJ2-4; 8 bases map to TRBD2. The length of the CDR3 is 16 residues. Losses at the gene ends were 0 bases for V and 4 bases for J; bases not matched to a gene: 5. In germline, CDR1 is MGHRA, CDR2 YSYEKL.

CDR3 DNA: TGTGCCAGCAGCCCAAATTACAGGGGCACTGAAGCTTTCTTT. Protein: CASSPNYRGTEAFF. The rearrangement uses TRBV5-6 and TRBJ1-1; 7 bases align to TRBD1. CDR3 size: 14 residues. CDR1 and CDR2 (germline): SGHDT, YYEEEE. V dropped 4 bases and J dropped 4; count of bases not matched to a gene: 7.

CDR3 sequence reads: CATAGDSGSTKDSPLHF. The CDR3 bases are TGCGCCACTGCGGGGGATTCGGGGAGTACAAAAGATTCACCCCTCCACTTT. J is TRBJ1-6 and V is TRBV23-1; D possibly corresponds to TRBD1 (5 bases). TRBV23-1 is known as an ORF, though its function is uncertain. This CDR3 has 17 amino acids. V lost 10 bases to trimming and J lost 8 bases, with 27 bases between them.

With respect to this clone: The sample contains more than one DNA sequence encoding this CDR3. This rearrangement joins TRBV19 to TRBJ1-1; D ambiguous. This CDR3 contains 13 residues. V was pared by 3 bases and J by 0 bases, with 5 bases between. Germline lookup yields CDR1 LNHDA and CDR2 SQIVND (reference sequence). The CDR3 region is CASSIVLNTEAFF. Here the CDR3 DNA reads TGTGCCAGTAGTATTGTCTTGAACACTGAAGCTTTCTTT.

V usage is TRBV5-1 and J usage is TRBJ1-1; the D gene is possibly TRBD1 (5 bases). V dropped 1 base and J dropped 0 bases, with 10 bases sitting between them. Germline V gene sequence: CDR1 SGHRS, CDR2 YFSETQ. This CDR3 is built from 15 residues. DNA of the CDR3: TGCGCCAGCAGCTTGTCTGCCAGGGTGAACACTGAAGCTTTCTTT. Residues: CASSLSARVNTEAFF.

The genes are TRBV6-5 and TRBJ1-4, with D possibly TRBD1 on 5 matching bases. With 0 bases removed from V and 6 bases from J, the gap between germline ends came to 8 bases. Germline assignment: CDR1 MNHEY and CDR2 SVGAGI. The CDR3 has 14 amino acids. For the CDR3, the DNA is TGTGCCAGCAGTTACTCCCCAGGGTATGAAAAACTGTTTTTT. This sequence encodes CASSYSPGYEKLFF.

The CDR3 is CASSSGAFGGSNSPLHF. DNA for the CDR3: TGTGCCAGCAGCTCCGGGGCGTTCGGAGGGTCGAATTCACCCCTCCACTTT. The rearrangement joins TRBV5-4 to TRBJ1-6, with a weak D call TRBD1 (5 bases). Trimming cost V 3 bases and J 7 bases, with 20 bases left between them. Germline V CDR1 and CDR2: SGHNT, YYREEE (reference sequence). The CDR3 has 17 amino acids.

This clone was seen a handful of times. This chain links TRBV27 with TRBJ2-7; D may be TRBD1 (7 bases). V lost 0 bases and J lost 2, with 11 bases in between. The CDR3 loop spans 15 amino acids. The germline gives CDR1 MNHEY, CDR2 SMNVEV (reference sequence). CDR3 nucleotides: TGTGCCAGCAGTTTATCCCAGGGGGGACCCTACGAGCAGTACTTC. Translated, it gives CASSLSQGGPYEQYF.

This sequence joins TRBV4-1 and TRBJ2-1; maybe TRBD1 (5 bases). V was clipped by 1 base and J by 9 bases, with 7 bases between them. CDR1 is MGHRA, CDR2 YSYEKL, per germline. This CDR3 spans 12 amino acids. CDR3 region: CASSQVRGEQFF. Written as DNA, the CDR3 is TGCGCCAGCAGCCAAGTAAGGGGTGAGCAGTTCTTC.

The V call is TRBV28, the J call TRBJ1-1; the D gene is possibly TRBD1 (6 bases). The CDR3 is made up of 11 amino acids. Trimming shortened V by 5 bases and J by 10 bases, and 11 bases separated the two germline ends. The V gene's germline CDR1 is MDHEN and CDR2 SYDVKM. The CDR3 nucleotides read TGTGCCAGCAGTAACGGACAGCGAGCTTTCTTT. Protein product: CASSNGQRAFF.

In its sample, this clone was seen a few times. V is TRBV19 and J is TRBJ1-1; 9 bases fit TRBD1. The CDR3 consists of 14 residues. With 6 bases clipped from V and 4 bases from J, the junction kept 6 bases outside the gene matches. Per the germline V gene, CDR1 is LNHDA and CDR2 is SQIVND (reference sequence). CDR3 DNA: TGTGCCAGTAGGGAGGACAGGGGAGGCACTGAAGCTTTCTTT. Amino acid sequence: CASREDRGGTEAFF.

This clone was seen a handful of times. The V gene is TRBV6-6, the J gene TRBJ1-1; 8 nucleotides match TRBD1. Germline trimming cut 7 bases from V and 5 bases from J; bases unmatched to any gene: 9. The CDR3 is 14 amino acids. Germline CDR1 reads MNHNY; CDR2 reads SVGAGI (reference sequence). The DNA for the CDR3 is TGTGCCAGCACCCAACAGGGGGGGGAAACTGAAGCTTTCTTT. Protein sequence: CASTQQGGETEAFF.

V gene TRBV19 combines with J gene TRBJ2-3; 12 bases map to TRBD1. V lost 6 bases and J lost 1; bases outside the gene matches: 11. The CDR3 has 18 residues. In germline, CDR1 is LNHDA, CDR2 SQIVND (reference sequence). CDR3 nucleotide sequence: TGTGCCAGTAGCAACCGGGACAGGGGGCCTTTAGGCACAGATACGCAGTATTTT. It specifies CASSNRDRGPLGTDTQYF.

Only a few counts were recorded for this clone. CDR3 nucleotides: TGTGCCAGCAGCGTAGCAGCCGGAGAGAGAGAGACCCAGTACTTC. It is translated as CASSVAAGERETQYF. The chain recombines TRBV9 with TRBJ2-5; D gene ambiguous. The CDR3 runs to 15 residues. Germline V gives CDR1 SGDLS, CDR2 YYNGEE. The V end lost 0 bases, the J end lost 4 bases, and 13 bases lay between the germline ends.